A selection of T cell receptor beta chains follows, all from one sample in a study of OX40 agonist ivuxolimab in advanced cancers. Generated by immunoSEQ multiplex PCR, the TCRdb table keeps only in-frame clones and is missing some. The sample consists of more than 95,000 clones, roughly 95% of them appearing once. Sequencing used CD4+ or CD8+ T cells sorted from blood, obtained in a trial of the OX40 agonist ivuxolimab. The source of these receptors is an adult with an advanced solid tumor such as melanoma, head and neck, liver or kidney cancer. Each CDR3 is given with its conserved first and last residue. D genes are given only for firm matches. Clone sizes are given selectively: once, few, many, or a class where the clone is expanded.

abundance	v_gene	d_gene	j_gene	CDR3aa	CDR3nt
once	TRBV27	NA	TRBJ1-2	CASRTGSYGYTF	TGTGCCAGCAGGACCGGGAGCTATGGCTACACCTTC
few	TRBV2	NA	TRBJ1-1	CASERDTEAFF	TGTGCCAGCGAGAGGGACACTGAAGCTTTCTTT
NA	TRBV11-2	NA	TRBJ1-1	CASSLAKGGIEAFF	TGTGCCAGCAGCTTAGCTAAGGGGGGGATTGAAGCTTTCTTT
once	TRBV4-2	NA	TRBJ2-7	CASSQAAERAYEQYF	TGTGCCAGCAGCCAAGCAGCGGAACGCGCCTACGAGCAGTACTTC
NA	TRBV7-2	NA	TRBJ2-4	CASSFVIGNIQYF	TGTGCCAGCAGCTTCGTCATCGGAAACATTCAGTACTTC
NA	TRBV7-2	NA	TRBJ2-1	CASSPTSYGEQFF	TGTGCCAGCAGCCCTACGAGCTATGGTGAGCAGTTCTTC
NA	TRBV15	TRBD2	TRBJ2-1	CATSTRGRGSSYNEQFF	TGTGCCACCAGCACCCGAGGGCGGGGGAGCTCCTACAATGAGCAGTTCTTC
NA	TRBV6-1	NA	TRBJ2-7	CASSEELRGAHYEQYF	TGTGCCAGCAGTGAAGAACTCAGGGGCGCCCACTACGAGCAGTACTTC
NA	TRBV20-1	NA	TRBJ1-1	CSARDRDEAFF	TGCAGTGCTAGAGACAGAGATGAAGCTTTCTTT
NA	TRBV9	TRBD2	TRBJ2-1	CASSVGLAGGPAYNEQFF	TGTGCCAGCAGCGTGGGCCTAGCGGGGGGGCCGGCCTACAATGAGCAGTTCTTC
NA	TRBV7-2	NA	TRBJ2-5	CASTPRLQETQYF	TGTGCCAGCACCCCGAGACTCCAAGAGACCCAGTACTTC
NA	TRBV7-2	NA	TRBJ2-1	CASSEAAGSSYNEQFF	TGTGCCAGCAGCGAAGCGGCGGGATCTTCCTACAATGAGCAGTTCTTC
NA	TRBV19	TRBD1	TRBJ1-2	CASSIDAGTGGVGYTF	TGTGCCAGTAGTATAGATGCCGGGACAGGGGGCGTTGGCTACACCTTC
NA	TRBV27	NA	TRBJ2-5	CASSPRTAWETQYF	TGTGCCAGCAGTCCCCGGACAGCATGGGAGACCCAGTACTTC